Listed here are 5 T cell receptor beta chains from one sample, sequenced in a study of blood T cell repertoires in COVID-19. The repertoire was sequenced with immunoSEQ multiplex PCR; TCRdb's copy has only in-frame clones and lacks some. Here the sample spans hundreds of thousands of clones, about 83% being singletons. Sequencing input: peripheral blood. Every receptor here comes from a woman aged 40 to 49 with active or convalescent COVID-19.

The chain recombines TRBV5-4 with TRBJ1-2; D is uncertain. V was trimmed by 0 bases and J by 4 bases, leaving 10 bases between them. CDR3 size: 14 residues. CDR1 and CDR2 (germline): SGHNT, YYREEE (reference sequence). CDR3 residues: CASSLGATSYGYTF. Here the CDR3 DNA reads TGTGCCAGCAGCTTGGGGGCAACCTCCTATGGCTACACCTTC.

This sequence joins TRBV18 and TRBJ1-1; 8 nucleotides line up with TRBD1. The V and J ends lost 3 bases and 6 bases, in that order; junction bases with no gene match: 18. CDR1 is KGHSH, CDR2 LQKENI, per germline. The length of the CDR3 is 18 residues. The CDR3 coding sequence is TGTGCCAGCTCACCTGACCAGCTAAGGCAGGGGGCAGGCGCTGAAGCTTTCTTT. Its translation: CASSPDQLRQGAGAEAFF.

This clone has only one observation. V gene TRBV21-1 combines with J gene TRBJ2-7; the table's TRBD2 call for D was not verified on the DNA. TRBV21-1 is assigned pseudogene status. The CDR3 loop spans 16 amino acids. DNA of the CDR3: TGTGCCAGCAGCACGAGGGACGGGGAGGGGGTCGGGGAGCAGTACTTC. Amino acids: CASSTRDGEGVGEQYF.

The genes are TRBV5-4 and TRBJ1-1, with 11 positions matching TRBD1. The germline V gene has CDR1 SGHNT and CDR2 YYREEE (reference sequence). Trimming removed 2 bases from V and 1 base from J; junction bases left unmatched: 7. The CDR3 has 17 residues. CDR3 amino acids: CASSFGQGAGKNTEAFF. The CDR3 DNA sequence: TGTGCCAGCAGCTTTGGACAGGGGGCAGGAAAGAACACTGAAGCTTTCTTT. Supplemented by reference TRBV5-4 and TRBJ1-1, the full variable domain reads ETGVTQSPTHLIKTRGQQVTLRCSSQSGHNTVSWYQQALGQGPQFIFQYYREEENGRGNFPPRFSGLQFPNYSSELNVNALELDDSALYLCASSFGQGAGKNTEAFFGQGTRLTVV.

V usage is TRBV5-1 and J usage is TRBJ1-2; D might be TRBD1 (6 bases). Germline values: CDR1 SGHRS, CDR2 YFSETQ. V lost 4 bases to trimming and J lost 2 bases, with 21 bases between them. This CDR3 is built from 17 residues. CDR3 residues: CASSPKEIGGRNYGYTF. The CDR3 DNA reads TGCGCCAGCAGCCCTAAAGAAATCGGGGGGCGAAACTATGGCTACACCTTC.